This T cell receptor (beta chain) was sequenced for a study of blood T cells in healthy people across ages. A second about 7 to 12 cycle PCR used barcoded and J-beta primers. Each CDR3 protein is one row after TCRdb ran MiXCR on the 5' RACE reads. The sample lists some 1.7 million distinct CDR3 sequences, 28% seen once, with 7.7% in the top ten. V lost 0 bases and J lost 2; bases outside the gene matches: 5. The CDR3 has 15 amino acids. Germline CDR1 reads SGDLS; CDR2 reads YYNGEE. This clonotype was found many times. Its target is unknown. General study results and limits: Any changes in expanded clonotypes were possibly confounded, as donor CMV status remained unknown. There was a strong correlation between TCR beta diversity and naive T cell percentage. Naive CD4+ cell counts and diversity both ran higher in long-lived than in aged donors.

Sample: blood. The rearrangement joins TRBV9 to TRBJ2-7; the match to TRBD2 covers 7 bases. This TCR derives from a woman aged 25 to 45 in good health. The CDR3 here is CASSVGGGATYEQYF. The CDR3 DNA reads as TGTGCCAGCAGCGTAGGCGGGGGTGCGACCTACGAGCAGTACTTC.